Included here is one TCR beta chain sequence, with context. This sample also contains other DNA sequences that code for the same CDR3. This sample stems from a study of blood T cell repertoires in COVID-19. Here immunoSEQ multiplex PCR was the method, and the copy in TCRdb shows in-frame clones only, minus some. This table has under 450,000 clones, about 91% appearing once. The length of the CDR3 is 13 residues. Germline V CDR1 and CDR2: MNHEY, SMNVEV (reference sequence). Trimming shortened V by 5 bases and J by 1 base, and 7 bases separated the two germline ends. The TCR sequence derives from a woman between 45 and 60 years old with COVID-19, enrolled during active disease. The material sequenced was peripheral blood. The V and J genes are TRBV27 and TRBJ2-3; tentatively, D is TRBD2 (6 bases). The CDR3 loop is CASSGGGTDTQYF. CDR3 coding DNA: TGTGCCAGCAGTGGCGGGGGCACAGATACGCAGTATTTT.